The rows below give T cell receptor beta chains drawn from one sample of a study of PD-1 blockade in classical Hodgkin lymphoma. Sequencing was performed with immunoSEQ multiplex PCR; in TCRdb, only in-frame clones are kept and a portion is missing. Seen here are approximately 160,000 clones, approximately 72% observed once, and the top ten hold roughly 8.4%. The specimen was peripheral blood mononuclear cells (PBMCs), collected before the second cycle of nivolumab. These receptor sequences come from a human donor with classical Hodgkin lymphoma. Each CDR3 is given with its conserved first and last residue. Each record gives: clone size, V gene, D gene, J gene, CDR3 protein, CDR3 DNA. A D gene is named only where the DNA matches it firmly. Size is stated for part of the rows, as once, few or many counts, or as a class when the clone is expanded.

clone size: .; V gene: TRBV27; D gene: .; J gene: TRBJ1-2; CDR3 protein: CASSGGHRGADYGYTF; CDR3 DNA: TGTGCCAGCAGTGGTGGTCATCGGGGGGCAGACTATGGCTACACCTTC
clone size: .; V gene: TRBV28; D gene: TRBD1; J gene: TRBJ1-1; CDR3 protein: CASSLTTGGSLTEAFF; CDR3 DNA: TGTGCCAGCAGTTTAACCACAGGGGGCAGCCTCACTGAAGCTTTCTTT
clone size: .; V gene: TRBV7-9; D gene: TRBD1; J gene: TRBJ1-5; CDR3 protein: CASSAGTDNQPQHF; CDR3 DNA: TGTGCCAGCAGCGCCGGGACAGATAATCAGCCCCAGCATTTT
clone size: .; V gene: TRBV19; D gene: TRBD2; J gene: TRBJ2-1; CDR3 protein: CASTRRESSYNEQFF; CDR3 DNA: TGTGCCAGTACGCGGCGGGAGAGTTCCTACAATGAGCAGTTCTTC
clone size: few; V gene: TRBV19; D gene: .; J gene: TRBJ2-6; CDR3 protein: CASSMGGPGANVLTF; CDR3 DNA: TGTGCCAGTAGTATGGGAGGTCCTGGGGCCAACGTCCTGACTTTC
clone size: .; V gene: TRBV6-4; D gene: TRBD2; J gene: TRBJ2-1; CDR3 protein: CASSDSGTSVKEQFF; CDR3 DNA: TGTGCCAGCAGTGACTCCGGGACTAGCGTCAAGGAGCAGTTCTTC
clone size: .; V gene: TRBV28; D gene: .; J gene: TRBJ1-4; CDR3 protein: CASSLFEGRNEKLFF; CDR3 DNA: TGTGCCAGCAGTTTATTTGAGGGACGTAATGAAAAACTGTTTTTT
clone size: .; V gene: TRBV7-2; D gene: TRBD2; J gene: TRBJ2-3; CDR3 protein: CASSPRASGRADTQYF; CDR3 DNA: TGTGCCAGCAGCCCCCGGGCTAGCGGGAGGGCAGATACGCAGTATTTT
clone size: .; V gene: TRBV7-6; D gene: TRBD1; J gene: TRBJ2-7; CDR3 protein: CASSTGTGPYEQYF; CDR3 DNA: TGTGCCAGCAGCACCGGGACAGGCCCCTACGAGCAGTACTTC
clone size: .; V gene: TRBV5-6; D gene: TRBD1; J gene: TRBJ1-2; CDR3 protein: CASSWTDRWDGYTF; CDR3 DNA: TGTGCCAGCAGCTGGACGGACAGGTGGGATGGCTACACCTTC
clone size: .; V gene: TRBV27; D gene: .; J gene: TRBJ2-1; CDR3 protein: CASSLYESGLRINEQFF; CDR3 DNA: TGTGCCAGCAGTTTATACGAGAGCGGGCTTAGAATCAATGAGCAGTTCTTC
clone size: .; V gene: TRBV15; D gene: .; J gene: TRBJ2-5; CDR3 protein: CATSRDRAQETQYF; CDR3 DNA: TGTGCCACCAGCAGAGACAGGGCACAAGAGACCCAGTACTTC
clone size: .; V gene: TRBV28; D gene: .; J gene: TRBJ2-1; CDR3 protein: CASSLYSGGVYEQFF; CDR3 DNA: TGTGCCAGCAGTTTATATAGCGGAGGGGTCTATGAGCAGTTCTTC
clone size: .; V gene: TRBV2; D gene: .; J gene: TRBJ2-3; CDR3 protein: CASQRDTQYF; CDR3 DNA: TGTGCCAGCCAGCGAGATACGCAGTATTTT
clone size: .; V gene: TRBV7-9; D gene: .; J gene: TRBJ1-5; CDR3 protein: CASTRGYSNQPQHF; CDR3 DNA: TGTGCCAGCACCAGGGGTTATAGCAATCAGCCCCAGCATTTT
clone size: .; V gene: TRBV6-1; D gene: .; J gene: TRBJ2-2; CDR3 protein: CASSDWWQPNTGELFF; CDR3 DNA: TGTGCCAGCAGTGATTGGTGGCAGCCCAACACCGGGGAGCTGTTTTTT
clone size: .; V gene: TRBV10-3; D gene: TRBD2; J gene: TRBJ2-7; CDR3 protein: CAIRGTSGNPRSYEQYF; CDR3 DNA: TGTGCCATCAGGGGCACTAGCGGCAATCCCCGCTCCTACGAGCAGTACTTC
clone size: .; V gene: TRBV11-3; D gene: TRBD2; J gene: TRBJ2-1; CDR3 protein: CASSLISSGGEQFF; CDR3 DNA: TGTGCCAGCAGCTTAATATCAAGCGGGGGCGAGCAGTTCTTC
clone size: .; V gene: TRBV6-5; D gene: .; J gene: TRBJ1-3; CDR3 protein: CASSYSPGGNTIYF; CDR3 DNA: TGTGCCAGCAGTTACTCCCCAGGCGGAAACACCATATATTTT
clone size: .; V gene: TRBV7-2; D gene: .; J gene: TRBJ2-7; CDR3 protein: CASSRTSSYEQYF; CDR3 DNA: TGTGCCAGCAGCCGCACGAGCTCCTACGAGCAGTACTTC
clone size: .; V gene: TRBV7-9; D gene: TRBD1; J gene: TRBJ1-2; CDR3 protein: CASSFTGGARLAYGYTF; CDR3 DNA: TGTGCCAGCAGCTTTACAGGGGGCGCCCGATTGGCCTATGGCTACACCTTC
clone size: .; V gene: TRBV29-1; D gene: .; J gene: TRBJ2-3; CDR3 protein: CSVRQGADTQYF; CDR3 DNA: TGCAGCGTTCGGCAGGGCGCAGATACGCAGTATTTT
clone size: .; V gene: TRBV6-6; D gene: .; J gene: TRBJ1-2; CDR3 protein: CASSSMRADGYTF; CDR3 DNA: TGTGCCAGCAGCTCCATGAGGGCGGATGGCTACACCTTC
clone size: few; V gene: TRBV6-1; D gene: .; J gene: TRBJ2-1; CDR3 protein: CASSEVQVTHNEQFF; CDR3 DNA: TGTGCCAGCAGTGAAGTACAGGTGACCCACAATGAGCAGTTCTTC
clone size: .; V gene: TRBV7-2; D gene: TRBD2; J gene: TRBJ2-5; CDR3 protein: CASRPARLGGVETQYF; CDR3 DNA: TGTGCCAGCAGACCCGCTCGGCTGGGGGGGGTAGAGACCCAGTACTTC